The 3 T cell receptor beta chains reported below all come from one sample, sequenced in a study of T cell responses to AZD1222 COVID-19 vaccine. Sequenced by immunoSEQ multiplex PCR; TCRdb stores in-frame clones only, minus some. The sample lists some 58,000 clones, 88% occurring once. Sequenced material: peripheral blood, taken on day 0 of AZD1222 vaccination. The receptors derive from an adult in good health.

This clone appeared a single time. The chain carries TRBV21-1 and TRBJ1-4. TRBV21-1 is listed as a pseudogene. CDR3 length: 16 residues. For the CDR3, the DNA is TGTGCCAGCAGCAAAGCGCGTGGGACTGGTGCTGAAAAACTGTTTTTT. Its protein is CASSKARGTGAEKLFF.

This chain links TRBV25-1 with TRBJ1-4; 7 bases match TRBD1. The germline V gene encodes CDR1 MGHDK and CDR2 SYGVNS. J was trimmed by 7 bases and V by 1 base; bases with no gene match: 6. This CDR3 has 15 amino acids. CDR3 in DNA: TGTGCCAGCAGTGAATCTACAGGGGAGGGTGAAAAACTGTTTTTT. It yields the protein CASSESTGEGEKLFF.

This clone has only one observation. The chain couples TRBV5-1 to TRBJ2-2; TRBD1 agrees at 9 bases. There are 18 residues in the CDR3. The trim removed 0 bases at V and 3 bases at J, leaving 9 bases unmatched. Germline-derived CDR1 and CDR2 are SGHRS and YFSETQ. The CDR3 loop reads CASSLDPPGTGHTGELFF. The CDR3 nucleotides are TGCGCCAGCAGCTTGGATCCCCCCGGGACAGGGCACACCGGGGAGCTGTTTTTT.